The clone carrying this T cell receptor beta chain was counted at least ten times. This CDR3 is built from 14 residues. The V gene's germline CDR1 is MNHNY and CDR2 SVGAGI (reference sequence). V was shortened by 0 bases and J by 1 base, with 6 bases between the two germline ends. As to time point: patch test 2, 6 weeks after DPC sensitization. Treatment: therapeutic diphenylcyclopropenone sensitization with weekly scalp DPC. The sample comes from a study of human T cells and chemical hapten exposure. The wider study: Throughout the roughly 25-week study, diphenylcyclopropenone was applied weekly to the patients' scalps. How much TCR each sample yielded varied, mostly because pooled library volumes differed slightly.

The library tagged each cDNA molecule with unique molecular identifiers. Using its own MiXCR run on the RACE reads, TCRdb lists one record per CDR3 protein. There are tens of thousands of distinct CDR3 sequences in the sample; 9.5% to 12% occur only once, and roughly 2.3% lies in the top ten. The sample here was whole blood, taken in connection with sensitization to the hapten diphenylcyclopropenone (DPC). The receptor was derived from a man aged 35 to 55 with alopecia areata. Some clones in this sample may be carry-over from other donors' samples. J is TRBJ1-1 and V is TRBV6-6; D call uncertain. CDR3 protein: CASSYSFENTEAFF. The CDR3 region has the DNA TGTGCCAGCAGTTACTCGTTCGAGAACACTGAAGCTTTCTTT.